Listed here are 10 T cell receptor beta chains from one sample, sequenced in a study of identical twins. One entry per CDR3 protein, called by TCRdb with MiXCR from the 5' RACE reads. The table has around 240,000 distinct CDR3 sequences, about 10% seen once. Specimen: memory T cells sorted from blood. The receptors here all came from a man between 50 and 59 years old in good health.

The sample holds a few counts of this clonotype. The chain combines TRBV20-1 with TRBJ1-6; D may be TRBD1 (6 bases). Germline V CDR1 and CDR2: DFQATT, SNEGSKA (reference sequence). V was clipped by 6 bases and J by 11 bases, with 20 bases between them. The CDR3 totals 14 residues. This CDR3 reads CSATLWGAGTPLHF. CDR3 DNA sequence: TGCAGTGCCACTTTGTGGGGGGCTGGGACACCCCTCCACTTT.

This clonotype was found many times. V usage is TRBV2 and J usage is TRBJ2-3, with D maybe TRBD2 (6 bases). V lost 5 bases and J lost 0, with 12 bases in between. Per the germline V gene, CDR1 is SNHLY and CDR2 is FYNNEI. The CDR3 is 15 amino acids. The CDR3 reads CASSRGTSSTDTQYF. The DNA of the CDR3 is TGTGCCAGCAGTCGCGGGACTTCTAGCACAGATACGCAGTATTTT.

This clonotype was seen a handful of times. V gene TRBV20-1 combines with J gene TRBJ2-3; D perhaps matches TRBD1 (6 bases). CDR1 is DFQATT, CDR2 SNEGSKA, per germline (reference sequence). The V end was cut by 2 bases, the J end by 5 bases, with 17 bases between. This CDR3 has 15 amino acids. DNA for the CDR3: TGCAGTGCTAGATCCGGGACAACGGCTCGAGATACGCAGTATTTT. It codes for CSARSGTTARDTQYF.

This clonotype was seen at least ten times. V is TRBV9 and J is TRBJ2-1, with D uncertain. The CDR3 totals 13 residues. Looked up from germline, CDR1 is SGDLS and CDR2 is YYNGEE. Trimming took off 1 base at V and 5 bases at J, with 7 bases between the two ends. The CDR3 loop is CASSVLPNNEQFF. In DNA, the CDR3 is TGTGCCAGCAGCGTACTCCCTAACAATGAGCAGTTCTTC.

This clonotype has a handful of counts. The CDR3 region is CASVTAGYTDTQYF. CDR3 bases: TGTGCCAGCGTAACAGCGGGGTACACAGATACGCAGTATTTT. The chain links TRBV2 to TRBJ2-3; TRBD2 agrees at 7 bases. J gave up 2 bases and V 8 bases, and 7 bases lay outside the gene matches. This CDR3 is built from 14 residues. From germline, CDR1 is SNHLY and CDR2 FYNNEI.

This clonotype was seen just once. The gene calls are TRBV4-1 and TRBJ2-4, with D possibly TRBD1 on 5 matching bases. The germline CDR1 and CDR2 sequences are MGHRA and YSYEKL. V lost 0 bases and J 9 bases, leaving 15 bases between the germline ends. This CDR3 spans 15 amino acids. The chain's CDR3 is CASSQDSPGRGIQYF. CDR3 DNA sequence: TGCGCCAGCAGCCAAGATTCGCCAGGGCGCGGCATTCAGTACTTC.

At least ten counts were recorded for this clonotype. This chain links TRBV6-1 with TRBJ1-6; perhaps TRBD1 as D (6 bases). The CDR3 covers 16 residues. Germline CDR1 reads MNHNS; CDR2 reads SASEGT. The V and J ends lost 3 bases and 7 bases respectively, with 16 bases between them. The CDR3 DNA is TGTGCCAGCAGTGATCGAACGGGACACTGGAATTCACCCCTCCACTTT. It encodes CASSDRTGHWNSPLHF.

The rearrangement joins TRBV27 to TRBJ1-6; 9 bases agree with TRBD1. This CDR3 contains 15 residues. V lost 5 bases, J lost 9 bases, and 8 bases stayed unmatched. CDR1 and CDR2 from the germline V gene are MNHEY and SMNVEV (reference sequence). CDR3 nucleotides: TGTGCCAGCAGTAGGACAGGGGCGGCGGCTTCACCCCTCCACTTT. Protein product: CASSRTGAAASPLHF.

Many counts were recorded for this clonotype. The chain uses TRBV5-1 and TRBJ2-2, with 8 bases identical to TRBD2. CDR1 and CDR2 from the germline V gene are SGHRS and YFSETQ. V gave up 5 bases and J gave up 6 bases; unmatched junction bases: 15. This CDR3 is built from 17 residues. This CDR3 is CASRQSSSGGRSGELFF. The DNA of the CDR3 is TGCGCCAGCAGACAAAGTTCGTCGGGGGGGCGGTCCGGGGAGCTGTTTTTT.

This clonotype was detected a few times. The chain has TRBV18 and TRBJ2-3; 8 bases align to TRBD1. V was pared by 9 bases and J by 1 base, with 6 bases of the junction left unmatched. Germline V CDR1 and CDR2: KGHSH, LQKENI. CDR3 length equals 14 residues. The CDR3 region is CASRGTGGTDTQYF. DNA for the CDR3: TGTGCCAGTCGCGGGACAGGCGGCACAGATACGCAGTATTTT.